This record covers a single T cell receptor (beta chain). Its specificity is not known. Mixed chimerism was transient after nonmyeloablative marrow transplants from related graft donors. Thawed PBMCs were FACS-sorted into unstimulated CD4+CD25+CD127- regulatory T cells, CD4+CD25- non-regulatory cells, CD4 and CD8 cells. The data belong to a study of Tregs in tolerant kidney transplant recipients. Whole-study results and caveats: Expanding Tregs on activated donor B cells appeared to best identify donor-specific TCRbeta clones. Biological reproducibility was not directly addressed in this study. Few patients were studied, so findings need validation in larger groups.

The table came from immunoSEQ multiplex PCR; TCRdb's copy has only in-frame clones and leaves some out. The profile covers about 90,000 clones, with 93% appearing a single time and roughly 1.7% taken by the ten largest. The CDR3 has 15 residues. Germline V lookup: CDR1 SGHAT, CDR2 FQNNGV. Trimming removed 1 base from V and 9 bases from J; junction bases left unmatched: 5. The sample here was CD4+ T cells from blood (PBMCs), taken 12 months after the transplant. The clonotype comes from a human patient who received a combined kidney and bone marrow transplant. Some T cells may have originated in the graft donor. The gene calls are TRBV11-2 and TRBJ2-1; 11 positions match TRBD2. As DNA, the CDR3 is TGTGCCAGCAGCTTAGGGCTAGCGGGGGGTTCTGAGCAGTTCTTC. Its protein product is CASSLGLAGGSEQFF.